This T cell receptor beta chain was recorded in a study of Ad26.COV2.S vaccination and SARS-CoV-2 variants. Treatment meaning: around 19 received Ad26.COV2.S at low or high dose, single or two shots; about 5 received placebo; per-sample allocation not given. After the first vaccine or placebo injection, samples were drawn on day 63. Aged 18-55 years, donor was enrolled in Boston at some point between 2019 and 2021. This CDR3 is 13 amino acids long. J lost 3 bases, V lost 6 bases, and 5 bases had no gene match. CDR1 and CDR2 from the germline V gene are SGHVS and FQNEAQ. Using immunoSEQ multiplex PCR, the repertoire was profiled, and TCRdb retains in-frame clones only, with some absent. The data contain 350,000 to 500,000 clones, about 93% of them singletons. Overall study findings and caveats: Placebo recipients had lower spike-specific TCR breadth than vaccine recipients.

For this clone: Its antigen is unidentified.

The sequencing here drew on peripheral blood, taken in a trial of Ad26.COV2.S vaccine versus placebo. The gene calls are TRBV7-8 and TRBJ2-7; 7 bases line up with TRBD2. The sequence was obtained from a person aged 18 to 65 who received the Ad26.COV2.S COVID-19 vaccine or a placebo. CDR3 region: CASSPTSLYEQYF. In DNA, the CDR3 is TGTGCCAGCAGTCCGACTAGCCTCTACGAGCAGTACTTC.